This T cell receptor beta chain came from a study of radiotherapy plus CTLA-4 blockade in lung cancer. Findings and limits, study-wide: Early clone dynamics of blood T cells, plus interferon-beta, reportedly predicted response best.

Using immunoSEQ multiplex PCR, the repertoire was profiled, and TCRdb retains in-frame clones only, with some absent. The sample lists about 51,000 clones; about 76% were seen once. This CDR3 has 14 amino acids. The V gene's germline CDR1 is SNHLY and CDR2 FYNNEI. Trimming at V came to 9 bases and at J to 0 bases, leaving 3 bases not matched to a gene. This clone occurred once. Its antigen is undetermined. Those with chemo-refractory metastatic non-small-cell lung cancer were treated with focal radiation combined with CTLA-4 blockade using ipilimumab. The source was peripheral blood, collected from a patient treated with radiotherapy plus ipilimumab. The V call is TRBV2, the J call TRBJ2-2, with 8 nucleotides matching TRBD1. This TCR was sampled from a human donor with non-small cell lung cancer who had a complete response to radiotherapy plus ipilimumab. CDR3 in amino acids: CARGQGPNTGELFF. The CDR3 bases are TGTGCCAGAGGACAGGGTCCGAACACCGGGGAGCTGTTTTTT.